This T cell receptor (beta chain) was recorded in a study of cytomegalovirus exposure and HLA in healthy donors. Study-wide context: Of approximately 400 genotyped donors, more than 70% clustered with self-reported Caucasian donors.

PCR involved 60 Vbeta and 13 Jbeta primers. TCRdb keeps only in-frame clones here, not all; method: immunoSEQ multiplex PCR. Of approximately 140,000 clones in the sample, about four fifths were seen once. Worth noting for this clone: The antigen remains undetermined.

Notes on the study in general: For presence/absence analyses, sequencing depth was assumed to be roughly uniform across donors.

Germline CDR1 MDHEN, CDR2 SYDVKM. The V and J ends lost 10 bases and 4 bases, in that order; junction bases with no gene match: 12. The CDR3 extends over 15 amino acids. This chain uses TRBV28 with TRBJ2-7; 11 positions match TRBD1. The clonotype originates from a young man in good health and CMV-seronegative. The sequencing input was PBMCs. The CDR3 spells CATGTGGAKLYEQYF. CDR3 nucleotides: TGTGCCACAGGGACAGGGGGGGCAAAGCTGTACGAGCAGTACTTC.